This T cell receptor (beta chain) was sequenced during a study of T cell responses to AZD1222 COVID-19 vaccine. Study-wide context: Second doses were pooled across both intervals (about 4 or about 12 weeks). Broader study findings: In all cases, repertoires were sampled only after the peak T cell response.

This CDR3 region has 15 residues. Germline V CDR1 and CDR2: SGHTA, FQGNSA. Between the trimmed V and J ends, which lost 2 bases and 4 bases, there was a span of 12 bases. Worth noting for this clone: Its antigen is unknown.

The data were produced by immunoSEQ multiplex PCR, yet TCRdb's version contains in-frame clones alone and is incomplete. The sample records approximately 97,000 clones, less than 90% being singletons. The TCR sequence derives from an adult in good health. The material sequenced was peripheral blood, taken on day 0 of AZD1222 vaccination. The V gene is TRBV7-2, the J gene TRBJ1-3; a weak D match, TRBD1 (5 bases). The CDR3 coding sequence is TGTGCCAGCAGCTTACGTTCAGGGATCGGAAACACCATATATTTT. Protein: CASSLRSGIGNTIYF.